This entry lists 6 T cell receptor beta chains sequenced from one sample in a study of blood T cell repertoires in COVID-19. Repertoires were generated with immunoSEQ multiplex PCR, while TCRdb's copy carries only in-frame clones and drops some. This table has about 340,000 clones, approximately 86% appearing once. The specimen was PBMCs or T cells enriched from blood (not recorded which). Every receptor here comes from a woman between 35 and 50 years old with acute COVID-19.

This clone was seen only a few times. The chain uses TRBV4-3 and TRBJ1-6; the D is unclear. The germline V gene encodes CDR1 LGHNA and CDR2 YSLEER. The CDR3 has 14 residues. V lost 4 bases, J lost 3 bases, and 7 bases lay in between. CDR3 sequence reads: CASSPVYYNSPLHF. The DNA for the CDR3 is TGCGCCAGCAGCCCCGTATACTATAATTCACCCCTCCACTTT.

J is TRBJ2-5 and V is TRBV5-5; a weak D match, TRBD2 (5 bases). The CDR3 runs to 15 residues. V was cut by 9 bases and J by 5 bases, with 23 bases left in between. The germline V gene has CDR1 SGHKS and CDR2 YYEKEE (reference sequence). The CDR3 DNA reads TGTGCCACCGGGTCCGCGGGCATAACGTCGGAGACCCAGTACTTC. As protein: CATGSAGITSETQYF.

The chain carries TRBV29-1 and TRBJ2-1; 9 bases line up with TRBD2. There are 15 residues in the CDR3. After removal of 2 bases from V and 8 bases from J, the junction contained 10 bases not matched to a gene. Germline V gives CDR1 SQVTM, CDR2 ANQGSEA. The DNA of the CDR3 is TGCAGCGTTGAAAGGGCTAGCGGGGTGGGCGATGAGCAGTTCTTC. This translates into CSVERASGVGDEQFF.

The J gene is TRBJ1-2, the V gene TRBV2; the D gene is possibly TRBD1 (5 bases). This CDR3 is 13 amino acids long. V shed 6 bases and J shed 1 base, with 9 bases lying between them. The germline gives CDR1 SNHLY, CDR2 FYNNEI. Written as DNA, the CDR3 is TGTGCCAGCAGCCTAGACAGTAACTATGGCTACACCTTC. It yields the protein CASSLDSNYGYTF.

This rearrangement joins TRBV27 to TRBJ2-1; 8 positions match TRBD1. V lost 6 bases and J lost 1; bases outside the gene matches: 5. The CDR3 length is 15 residues. Germline CDR1 MNHEY, CDR2 SMNVEV (reference sequence). The CDR3 protein is CASRRDRPSYNEQFF. In DNA form, the CDR3 reads TGTGCCAGCAGGCGGGACAGGCCTTCCTACAATGAGCAGTTCTTC.

The chain links TRBV6-1 to TRBJ1-3; weak D call: TRBD1 (6 bases). Germline assignment: CDR1 MNHNS and CDR2 SASEGT. This CDR3 spans 16 amino acids. The V end was cut by 0 bases, the J end by 0 bases, with 9 bases between. The CDR3: CASSEATGTSGNTIYF. The CDR3 bases are TGTGCCAGCAGTGAAGCCACAGGGACCTCTGGAAACACCATATATTTT.